These 26 T cell receptor beta chains were all obtained from the same sample, sequenced in a study of T-cell memory formation after mild COVID-19. TCRdb processed the 5' RACE reads anew with MiXCR; each CDR3 protein has one entry. In the table there are 300,000 to 350,000 distinct CDR3 sequences, 10% to 15% of which are singletons. The sequenced material came from PBMCs or a T cell subset sorted from them (not recorded which). These receptors were obtained from a man younger than 35 who had mild COVID-19 (a few samples of this study predate the infection). Cell type and time point are not known.

The chain uses TRBV4-3 and TRBJ1-2; D possibly corresponds to TRBD1 (5 bases). The CDR3 loop spans 12 amino acids. V gave up 5 bases and J gave up 9 bases, with 13 bases separating them. CDR1 is LGHNA, CDR2 YSLEER, per germline. This chain's CDR3 is CASSYLGDRYTF. Here the CDR3 DNA reads TGCGCCAGCAGCTACCTAGGGGATCGCTACACCTTC.

The chain joins TRBV9 to TRBJ2-2, with a weak D call TRBD2 (5 bases). Trimming cost V 1 base and J 6 bases, with 7 bases left between them. CDR1 and CDR2 (germline): SGDLS, YYNGEE. The CDR3 has 13 residues. The DNA of the CDR3 is TGTGCCAGCAGCGTATACGGGGCCGGGGAGCTGTTTTTT. It encodes CASSVYGAGELFF.

This clonotype was observed at least ten times. The chain employs TRBV29-1 and TRBJ1-1, with 7 bases identical to TRBD1. Per the germline V gene, CDR1 is SQVTM and CDR2 is ANQGSEA. The V segment lost 3 bases and the J segment 6 bases; nucleotides outside the gene matches: 7. CDR3 length equals 13 residues. The CDR3 region has the DNA TGCAGCGTTGAGACAGGGAATTCAGCTGAAGCTTTCTTT. Amino acid sequence: CSVETGNSAEAFF.

The V gene is TRBV12-3 or TRBV12-4, the J gene TRBJ2-7; D call uncertain. Trimming took 0 bases from V and 2 from J, leaving 11 bases between them. CDR3 length equals 15 residues. The CDR3 reads CASSLAVAPPYEQYF. CDR3 nucleotides: TGTGCCAGCAGTTTAGCTGTAGCTCCCCCCTACGAGCAGTACTTC.

A few counts support this clonotype. The V call is TRBV18, the J call TRBJ1-1; D not certain. Between the trimmed V and J ends, which lost 4 bases and 6 bases, there was a span of 9 bases. Germline CDR1 is KGHSH and CDR2 is LQKENI. This CDR3 is 12 amino acids long. CDR3 nucleotides: TGTGCCAGCTCACATGAACTCGCTGAAGCTTTCTTT. It is translated as CASSHELAEAFF.

V and J are TRBV3-1 and TRBJ1-4; D may be TRBD1 (5 bases). CDR1 is LGHDT and CDR2 is YNNKEL in the germline V gene (reference sequence). CDR3 size: 14 residues. Trimming shortened V by 3 bases and J by 9 bases, and 14 bases separated the two germline ends. Here the CDR3 reads CASSHGVGTKKLFF. The CDR3 DNA is TGTGCCAGCAGCCACGGGGTAGGGACCAAAAAACTGTTTTTT.

V usage is TRBV30 and J usage is TRBJ1-2, with 8 bases matching TRBD1. The germline gives CDR1 GTSNPN, CDR2 SVGIG (reference sequence). Trimming at V came to 4 bases and at J to 9 bases, leaving 13 bases not matched to a gene. The CDR3 is 14 residues long. The CDR3 DNA is TGTGCCTGGACCGTCAGGGGGCTTTCGGGTAGCTACACCTTC. This sequence encodes CAWTVRGLSGSYTF.

This clonotype was seen a few times. This chain links TRBV12-3 or TRBV12-4 with TRBJ2-3, with 10 positions matching TRBD2. The CDR3 loop spans 15 amino acids. The V and J ends lost 6 bases and 4 bases, in that order; junction bases with no gene match: 7. The CDR3 is CASRRSGGRADTQYF. The CDR3 region has the DNA TGTGCCAGCAGACGTAGCGGGGGGAGGGCAGATACGCAGTATTTT.

The V and J genes are TRBV20-1 and TRBJ2-3; D is unclear. Trimming stripped 5 bases from V and 4 bases from J, with 10 bases between. The CDR3 runs to 12 residues. Germline values: CDR1 DFQATT, CDR2 SNEGSKA (reference sequence). Here the CDR3 DNA reads TGCAGTGCTTCTCCCGTCGCAGATACGCAGTATTTT. Protein product: CSASPVADTQYF.

There are many counts of this clonotype. The rearrangement links TRBV3-1 to TRBJ1-1, with D perhaps matching TRBD1 (6 bases). This CDR3 is built from 14 residues. With 3 bases removed from V and 3 bases from J, the gap between germline ends came to 11 bases. The V gene's germline CDR1 is LGHDT and CDR2 YNNKEL (reference sequence). The CDR3 here is CASSHHRDDTEAFF. The CDR3 DNA follows: TGTGCCAGCAGCCATCACAGGGACGACACTGAAGCTTTCTTT.

This clonotype was observed a few times. The rearrangement uses TRBV7-2 and TRBJ1-2, with unresolved D. The CDR3 is made up of 13 amino acids. Germline V gene lookup returns CDR1 SGHTA and CDR2 FQGNSA. The V and J ends lost 1 base and 11 bases respectively, with 14 bases between them. The CDR3 loop is CASSLEGPLPYTF. The CDR3 DNA reads TGTGCCAGCAGCTTAGAAGGGCCCTTACCTTACACCTTC.

V usage is TRBV7-9 and J usage is TRBJ2-6; no clear D gene. Trimming pared 5 bases from V and 9 bases from J, leaving 11 bases between. Germline-derived CDR1 and CDR2 are SEHNR and FQNEAQ (reference sequence). This CDR3 is 13 amino acids long. CDR3 sequence reads: CASSQPRFNVLTF. The CDR3 region has the DNA TGTGCCAGCAGCCAACCGAGATTCAACGTCCTGACTTTC.

The V gene is TRBV19, the J gene TRBJ1-5, with 8 bases that match TRBD1. Germline V gene lookup returns CDR1 LNHDA and CDR2 SQIVND (reference sequence). There are 14 residues in the CDR3. Losses at the gene ends were 5 bases for V and 3 bases for J; bases not matched to a gene: 3. CDR3 nucleotides: TGTGCCAGTAGTCGGACAGGGAACAATCAGCCCCAGCATTTT. This sequence encodes CASSRTGNNQPQHF.

The chain recombines TRBV5-1 with TRBJ1-1; TRBD1 might be the D (5 bases). Germline loops: CDR1 SGHRS, CDR2 YFSETQ. V gave up 4 bases and J gave up 4 bases, with 20 bases separating them. The length of the CDR3 is 16 residues. Written as DNA, the CDR3 is TGCGCCAGCAGCCATCCTCGGGGGTCCGGACCCACTGAAGCTTTCTTT. Translated, it gives CASSHPRGSGPTEAFF.

In this sample, this clonotype turned up many times. This chain links TRBV7-2 with TRBJ2-7; D is undetermined. Germline V gene data show CDR1 as SGHTA and CDR2 as FQGNSA. This CDR3 comprises 13 residues. V shed 3 bases and J shed 1 base, with 7 bases lying between them. DNA for the CDR3: TGTGCCAGCAGCTTCGACGGGTCCTACGAGCAGTACTTC. Its translation is CASSFDGSYEQYF.

This clonotype was observed a few times. The rearrangement links TRBV6-1 to TRBJ2-5; D remains ambiguous. Germline values: CDR1 MNHNS, CDR2 SASEGT. Trimming pared 7 bases from V and 5 bases from J, leaving 14 bases between. The CDR3 loop spans 13 amino acids. Here the CDR3 reads CASIKSARETQYF. The CDR3 nucleotides are TGTGCCAGCATCAAGTCTGCGCGGGAGACCCAGTACTTC.

This clonotype was found a few times. This rearrangement joins TRBV15 to TRBJ1-1, with 7 bases lining up with TRBD1. Germline lookup yields CDR1 LNHNV and CDR2 YYDKDF (reference sequence). CDR3 length: 15 residues. Trimming cost V 7 bases and J 3 bases; bases outside gene matches: 11. The CDR3 here is CATNPGGRGDTEAFF. CDR3 nucleotides: TGTGCCACCAACCCAGGGGGTCGAGGTGACACTGAAGCTTTCTTT.

The chain uses TRBV12-3 or TRBV12-4 and TRBJ2-2, with TRBD2 identical over 11 bases. V gave up 6 bases and J gave up 8 bases; unmatched junction bases: 8. CDR3 length: 15 amino acids. The CDR3 reads CASRRLAGTLGELFF. CDR3 bases: TGTGCCAGCAGGCGACTAGCGGGGACTCTGGGGGAGCTGTTTTTT.

The V call is TRBV12-3 or TRBV12-4, the J call TRBJ1-2; maybe TRBD1 (5 bases). V lost 7 bases and J 4 bases, leaving 16 bases between the germline ends. The CDR3 is made up of 14 amino acids. The CDR3 spells CASTPGWGSYGYTF. The CDR3 nucleotides are TGTGCCAGCACCCCAGGGTGGGGTTCCTATGGCTACACCTTC.

This clonotype was seen only a few times. The chain recombines TRBV6-4 with TRBJ1-1; 8 bases agree with TRBD1. V lost 5 bases to trimming and J lost 5 bases; unmatched junction nucleotides: 7. The germline V gene has CDR1 MRHNA and CDR2 SNTAGT. CDR3 length: 14 residues. The CDR3 region has the DNA TGTGCCAGCAGTTTACAGGGGGTTACAACTGAAGCTTTCTTT. This sequence encodes CASSLQGVTTEAFF.

The V gene is TRBV27, the J gene TRBJ1-1; 7 bases are a match to TRBD1. V lost 5 bases to trimming and J lost 5 bases; unmatched junction nucleotides: 11. Per germline, CDR1 MNHEY and CDR2 SMNVEV (reference sequence). The CDR3 extends over 15 amino acids. The CDR3 loop reads CASSPPQGRGTEAFF. CDR3 DNA sequence: TGTGCCAGCAGTCCCCCACAGGGGCGGGGAACTGAAGCTTTCTTT.

The rearrangement uses TRBV6-2 or TRBV6-3 and TRBJ2-1, with a weak D call TRBD2 (5 bases). The CDR3 has 15 residues. V shed 5 bases and J shed 0 bases, with 11 bases lying between them. Germline V gene sequence: CDR1 MNHEY, CDR2 SVGEGT. The CDR3 protein is CASSREEGSYNEQFF. The CDR3 DNA reads as TGTGCCAGCAGTCGCGAAGAGGGCTCCTACAATGAGCAGTTCTTC.

The chain is built from TRBV2 and TRBJ2-5, with D perhaps being TRBD1 or TRBD2 (5 bases each). V was shortened by 6 bases and J by 1 base, with 12 bases between the two germline ends. Germline assignment: CDR1 SNHLY and CDR2 FYNNEI. This CDR3 has 14 residues. In nucleotides, the CDR3 is TGTGCCAGCAGCCGATCAGGGACCCAAGAGACCCAGTACTTC. Translating gives CASSRSGTQETQYF.

Ten or more counts support this clonotype. The chain employs TRBV4-3 and TRBJ2-3; TRBD2 agrees at 7 bases. Trimming at V came to 0 bases and at J to 10 bases, leaving 13 bases not matched to a gene. Germline V gives CDR1 LGHNA, CDR2 YSLEER. This CDR3 region has 16 residues. CDR3 in DNA: TGCGCCAGCAGCCAAGAGGGGGGGACTATGAAGTCAGCGCAGTATTTT. Its translation: CASSQEGGTMKSAQYF.

This clonotype has more than one count but fewer than ten. The J gene is TRBJ2-7, the V gene TRBV12-3 or TRBV12-4, with 9 bases fitting TRBD1. V lost 4 bases to trimming and J lost 6 bases; unmatched junction nucleotides: 4. The CDR3 totals 13 residues. The CDR3 nucleotides read TGTGCCAGCAGTTACGGACAGGGGATCGAGCAGTACTTC. It is translated as CASSYGQGIEQYF.

This chain links TRBV7-9 with TRBJ2-3; no definite D call. The CDR3 spans 14 residues. Germline CDR1 SEHNR, CDR2 FQNEAQ (reference sequence). V was shortened by 4 bases and J by 0 bases, with 8 bases between the two germline ends. CDR3 sequence: CASSSRSSTDTQYF. The DNA for the CDR3 is TGTGCCAGCAGCTCCAGGTCTAGCACAGATACGCAGTATTTT.